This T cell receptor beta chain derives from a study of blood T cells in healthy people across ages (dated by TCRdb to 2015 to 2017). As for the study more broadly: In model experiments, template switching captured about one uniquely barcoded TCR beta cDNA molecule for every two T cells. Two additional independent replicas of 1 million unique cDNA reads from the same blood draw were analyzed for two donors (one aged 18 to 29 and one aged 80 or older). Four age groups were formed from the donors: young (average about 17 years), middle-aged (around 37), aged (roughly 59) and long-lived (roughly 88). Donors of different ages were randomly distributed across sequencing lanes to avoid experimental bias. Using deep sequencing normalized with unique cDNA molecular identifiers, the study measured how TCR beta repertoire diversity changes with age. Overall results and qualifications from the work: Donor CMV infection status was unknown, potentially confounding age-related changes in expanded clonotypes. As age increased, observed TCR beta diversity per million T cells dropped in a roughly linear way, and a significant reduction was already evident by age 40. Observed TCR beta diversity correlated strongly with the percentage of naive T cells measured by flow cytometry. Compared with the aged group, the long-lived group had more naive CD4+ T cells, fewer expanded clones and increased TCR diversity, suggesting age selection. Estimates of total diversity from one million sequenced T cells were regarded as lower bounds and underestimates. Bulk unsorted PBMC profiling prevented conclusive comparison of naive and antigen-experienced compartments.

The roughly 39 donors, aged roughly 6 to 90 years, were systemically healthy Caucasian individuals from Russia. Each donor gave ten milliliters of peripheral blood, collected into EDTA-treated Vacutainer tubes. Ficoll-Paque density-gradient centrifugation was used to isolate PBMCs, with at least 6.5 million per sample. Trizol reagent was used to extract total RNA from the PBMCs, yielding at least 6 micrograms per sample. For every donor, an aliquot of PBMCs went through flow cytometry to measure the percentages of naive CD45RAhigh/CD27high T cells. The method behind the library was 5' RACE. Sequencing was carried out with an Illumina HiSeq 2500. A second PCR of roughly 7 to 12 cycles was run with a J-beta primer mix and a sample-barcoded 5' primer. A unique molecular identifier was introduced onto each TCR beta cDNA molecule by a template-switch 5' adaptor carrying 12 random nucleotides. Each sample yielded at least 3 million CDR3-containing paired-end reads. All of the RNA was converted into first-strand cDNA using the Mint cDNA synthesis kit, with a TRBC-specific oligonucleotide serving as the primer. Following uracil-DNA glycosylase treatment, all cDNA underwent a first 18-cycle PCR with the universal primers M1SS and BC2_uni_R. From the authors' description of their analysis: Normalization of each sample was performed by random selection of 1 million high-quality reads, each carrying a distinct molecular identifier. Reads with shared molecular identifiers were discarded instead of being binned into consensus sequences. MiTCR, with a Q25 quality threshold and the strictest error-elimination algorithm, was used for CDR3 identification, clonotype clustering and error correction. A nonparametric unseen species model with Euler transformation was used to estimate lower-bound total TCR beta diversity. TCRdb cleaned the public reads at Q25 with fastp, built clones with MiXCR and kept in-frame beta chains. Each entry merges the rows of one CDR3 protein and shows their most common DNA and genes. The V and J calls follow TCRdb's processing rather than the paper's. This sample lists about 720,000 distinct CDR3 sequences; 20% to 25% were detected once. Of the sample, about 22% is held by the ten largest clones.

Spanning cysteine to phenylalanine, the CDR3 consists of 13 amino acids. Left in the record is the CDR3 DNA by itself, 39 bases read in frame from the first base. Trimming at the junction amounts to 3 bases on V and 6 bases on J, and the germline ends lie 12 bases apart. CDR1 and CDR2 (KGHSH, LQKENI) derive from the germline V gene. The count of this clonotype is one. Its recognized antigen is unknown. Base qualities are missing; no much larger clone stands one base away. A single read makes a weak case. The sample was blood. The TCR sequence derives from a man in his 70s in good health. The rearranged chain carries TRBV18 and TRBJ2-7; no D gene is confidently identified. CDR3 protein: CASSPTTESEQYF. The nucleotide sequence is TGTGCCAGCTCACCTACGACGGAAAGCGAGCAGTACTTC.